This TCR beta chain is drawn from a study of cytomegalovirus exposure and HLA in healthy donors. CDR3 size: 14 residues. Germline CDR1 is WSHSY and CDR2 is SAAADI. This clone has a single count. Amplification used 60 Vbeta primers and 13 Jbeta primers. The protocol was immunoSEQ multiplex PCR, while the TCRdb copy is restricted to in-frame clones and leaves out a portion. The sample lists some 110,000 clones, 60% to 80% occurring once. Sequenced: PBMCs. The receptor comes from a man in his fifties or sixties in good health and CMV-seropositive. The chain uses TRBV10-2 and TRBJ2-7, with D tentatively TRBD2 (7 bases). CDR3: CATSGGGGVYEQYF. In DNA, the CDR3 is TGCGCGACTAGTGGAGGGGGGGGTGTTTACGAGCAGTACTTC.